This T cell receptor beta chain was recorded in a study of blood T cells in healthy people across ages. It was with a sample-barcoded 5' primer and a J-beta primer mix that a second PCR of roughly 6 to 12 cycles was run. One entry per CDR3 protein results from TCRdb running MiXCR on the 5' RACE reads. The sample consists of about 720,000 distinct CDR3 sequences, 20% to 30% of them appearing once. Isolated per sample were at least 6 million PBMCs. A further study also used this sample, focusing on T cells of mothers and their children. As that study records: Samples came from a few healthy Caucasian mothers and their six children. The study found slightly higher but non-significant overlap in related versus unrelated mother-child pairs.

Source material: blood. The TCR sequence derives from a boy between 5 and 17 years old in good health.

The CDR3 spells CSVVDRGPTNEKLFF. CDR3 nucleotides: TGCAGCGTCGTGGACAGGGGACCAACTAATGAAAAACTGTTTTTT. The genes are TRBV29-1 and TRBJ1-4, with TRBD1 identical over 9 bases. The CDR3 is 15 residues long. Germline CDR1 SQVTM, CDR2 ANQGSEA. V dropped 6 bases and J dropped 0; count of bases not matched to a gene: 5.